The TCR beta chain under discussion was sequenced for a study of T cells expressing NK-cell markers (dated by TCRdb to 2019 to 2021). For the study in its entirety: Fewer than ten donors provided sorted CD3+CD56+NKG2C+, CD3+CD56+NKG2C- and CD3+CD56-NKG2C+ T-cell subsets, whose TCR beta-chain repertoires were profiled. Sequencing of the libraries produced 2 x 150 bp reads on Illumina HiSeq 2000/2500, MiSeq or NextSeq. Randomly selected healthy volunteers, three men and five women, were used as the eight sequenced donors. Among the eight sequenced donors, seven were HCMV-seropositive and one was HCMV-seronegative.

The data were produced on an Illumina HiSeq 2000. The TCR beta cDNA libraries were made using 5'RACE template switching, a step that added both a universal primer site and unique molecular identifiers. cDNA synthesis was primed from the TCR beta constant segment and was followed by two successive PCR amplification steps. Turning to the authors' computational methods: MIGEC was used to demultiplex reads and group reads by UMI, and MiTCR was used to assemble and quantify clonotypes. To exclude erroneous sequences, only TCR cDNA sequences supported by at least two reads were retained. Downstream repertoire analysis used the tcR package, and clonotypes were matched across fractions by CDR3 nucleotide sequence plus V segment. VDJmatch was used to annotate antigen specificity against VDJdb, with one amino acid substitution in CDR3 permitted. TCRdb reprocessed the public reads and reports one entry per CDR3 protein sequence, without DNA. TCRdb, not the authors, supplied the V and J calls. The sample table on file contains some 280,000 distinct CDR3 sequences. Together, the top ten hold around 0.42% of the sample.

On this clonotype itself: Its binding antigen is unknown.

HCMV-specific IgG was detected in serum with a commercial ELISA kit to determine HCMV serostatus. Peripheral blood mononuclear cells were isolated from blood by Ficoll density gradient centrifugation. The investigation overall reported the following: It remained unclear whether the expanded NKG2C-expressing T cell clones were specific for HCMV antigens. Those dominant clonotypes were again the most abundant among CD3+CD56-NKG2C+ cells in four donors, at about 28.3-60.1%. In several donors, the dominant CD3+CD56+NKG2C+ clonotypes were found to rank among the top 10 CD8+ clonotypes and to make up about 1.0-7.0% of CD8+ T cells.

Source material: blood T cells: a sorted CD56 or NKG2C T cell subset, CD4+ or CD8+ T cells, or bulk PBMC T cells (not recorded which). This sequence originates from a man between 18 and 29 years old in good health. Donor details come from another sample of the same person, matched by shared clones.

The CDR3 protein sequence reads: CASSHRVNSGNTIYF. The rearrangement joined TRBV3-1 to TRBJ1-3. For CDR1 and CDR2, the germline V gene (reference sequence) lists LGHDT and YNNKEL. The CDR3 sequence holds 15 residues, the cysteine and phenylalanine included. No DNA sequence was recorded.